Included here is one T cell receptor (beta chain) sequence, with context. The sample originates from a study of shared T cell receptors in the human thymus. Repertoires were generated with immunoSEQ multiplex PCR, while TCRdb's copy carries only in-frame clones and drops some. The data show hundreds of thousands of clones, 75% to 80% seen once. These data also featured in a second study, about human thymus T cells. This second study says: In corrective heart surgery, resections were taken, and these provided the thymus tissue. Highly overlapping thymic repertoires among unrelated individuals were reported in related research.

Sample: thymocytes. The clonotype comes from a boy less than two years old with a congenital heart defect.

In DNA form, the CDR3 reads TGTGCCAGCAGTTTGGGCAGGGGGAGCTCCTACGAGCAGTACTTC. The encoded protein is CASSLGRGSSYEQYF. This chain uses TRBV6-5 with TRBJ2-7; 7 bases align to TRBD1. Germline assignment: CDR1 MNHEY and CDR2 SVGAGI. Trimming removed 4 bases from V and 0 bases from J; junction bases left unmatched: 6. The CDR3 length is 15 residues.